The next 26 T cell receptor beta chains were all read from a single sample in a study of cytomegalovirus exposure and HLA in healthy donors. Primers: 60 Vbeta forward and 13 Jbeta reverse. Some clones are missing from TCRdb's copy, which holds only in-frame ones; the method was immunoSEQ multiplex PCR. Here the sample table reports under 200,000 clones. The sample was PBMCs. These receptor sequences come from a man aged 25 to 45 in good health and CMV-seronegative.

About this clone: One end of the junction varies from germline; a read error may be responsible. The genes are TRBV6-1 and TRBJ1-5; D is uncertain. Germline V gives CDR1 MNHNS, CDR2 SASEGT. CDR3 length: 13 residues. The CDR3 protein is CASCDYSNQPQHF. The CDR3 DNA sequence: TGTGCCAGCTGTGACTATAGCAATCAGCCCCAGCATTTT.

The gene calls are TRBV29-1 and TRBJ2-3, with TRBD2 as a possible D gene (7 bases). CDR1 SQVTM and CDR2 ANQGSEA come from the germline V gene. The CDR3 covers 15 residues. Trimming removed 7 bases at V and 6 bases at J, with 23 bases between. The CDR3 loop reads CSAGKRGGLGDTQYF. The CDR3, as DNA: TGCAGCGCCGGAAAAAGGGGGGGCCTTGGGGATACGCAGTATTTT.

The CDR3 region is CASSSGGNEQYF. The DNA for the CDR3 is TGTGCCAGCAGCTCGGGAGGGAACGAGCAGTACTTC. J is TRBJ2-7 and V is TRBV5-4; 8 bases align to TRBD2. In germline, CDR1 is SGHNT, CDR2 YYREEE (reference sequence). V lost 3 bases and J lost 5; bases outside the gene matches: 1. The CDR3 covers 12 residues.

V is TRBV15 and J is TRBJ2-1, with 11 bases aligning to TRBD2. The V segment lost 0 bases and the J segment 3 bases; nucleotides outside the gene matches: 1. CDR1 is LNHNV and CDR2 is YYDKDF in the germline V gene (reference sequence). The CDR3 extends over 16 amino acids. The CDR3 DNA is TGTGCCACCAGCAGAGATCTAGCGGGGGGCTACAATGAGCAGTTCTTC. The encoded protein is CATSRDLAGGYNEQFF.

The chain couples TRBV2 to TRBJ2-5, with D unclear. The CDR3 covers 12 residues. V was clipped by 0 bases and J by 11 bases, with 10 bases between them. Germline loops: CDR1 SNHLY, CDR2 FYNNEI. The CDR3 DNA sequence: TGTGCCAGCAGTGAAGCGCTTGGAGAACAGTACTTC. It encodes CASSEALGEQYF.

The rearrangement links TRBV9 to TRBJ1-1; 8 nucleotides line up with TRBD1. CDR3 length: 14 amino acids. J gave up 7 bases and V 4 bases, and 9 bases lay outside the gene matches. The germline CDR1 and CDR2 sequences are SGDLS and YYNGEE. CDR3 region: CASSLDREDGEAFF. The CDR3 region has the DNA TGTGCCAGCAGCTTGGACAGGGAGGACGGTGAAGCTTTCTTT. The full variable domain, its missing parts supplied by reference TRBV9 and TRBJ1-1, is DSGVTQTPKHLITATGQRVTLRCSPRSGDLSVYWYQQSLDQGLQFLIQYYNGEERAKGNILERFSAQQFPDLHSELNLSSLELGDSALYFCASSLDREDGEAFFGQGTRLTVV.

The chain employs TRBV30 and TRBJ1-4, with 9 bases lining up with TRBD1. The germline V gene has CDR1 GTSNPN and CDR2 SVGIG (reference sequence). This CDR3 is built from 15 residues. Germline trimming cut 4 bases from V and 5 bases from J; bases unmatched to any gene: 8. The CDR3 bases are TGTGCCTGGACCCATCCGACAGGGGGGAATGAAAAACTGTTTTTT. It specifies CAWTHPTGGNEKLFF. The whole variable domain, remainder taken from reference TRBV30 and TRBJ1-4, is SQTIHQWPATLVQPVGSPLSLECTVEGTSNPNLYWYRQAAGRGLQLLFYSVGIGQISSEVPQNLSASRPQDRQFILSSKKLLLSDSGFYLCAWTHPTGGNEKLFFGSGTQLSVL.

The chain joins TRBV7-3 to TRBJ2-1, with 10 bases aligning to TRBD2. J was trimmed by 7 bases and V by 3 bases; bases with no gene match: 3. CDR1 and CDR2 from the germline V gene are SGHTA and FQGTGA. This CDR3 spans 14 amino acids. The CDR3 protein is CASSLSGRENEQFF. The CDR3, as DNA: TGTGCCAGCAGCTTGAGCGGGAGGGAGAATGAGCAGTTCTTC.

V usage is TRBV5-1 and J usage is TRBJ2-5; D gene uncertain. The germline gives CDR1 SGHRS, CDR2 YFSETQ. This CDR3 is built from 14 residues. V was cut by 2 bases and J by 5 bases, with 13 bases left in between. This CDR3 is CASSFLGNEETQYF. For the CDR3, the DNA is TGCGCCAGCAGCTTCCTGGGCAACGAGGAGACCCAGTACTTC. The variable domain in full, with the rest retrieved from reference TRBV5-1 and TRBJ2-5, is KAGVTQTPRYLIKTRGQQVTLSCSPISGHRSVSWYQQTPGQGLQFLFEYFSETQRNKGNFPGRFSGRQFSNSRSEMNVSTLELGDSALYLCASSFLGNEETQYFGPGTRLLVL.

The chain links TRBV9 to TRBJ2-3; D is possibly TRBD2 (6 bases). This CDR3 has 14 amino acids. Trimming left V 3 bases short and J 4 bases short, with 12 bases between. The germline gives CDR1 SGDLS, CDR2 YYNGEE. The CDR3 loop reads CASSARLVSDTQYF. DNA of the CDR3: TGTGCCAGCAGCGCCCGACTAGTTTCAGATACGCAGTATTTT.

The V call is TRBV10-1, the J call TRBJ2-7; 12 bases align to TRBD2. The length of the CDR3 is 16 residues. With 6 bases clipped from V and 5 bases from J, the junction kept 11 bases outside the gene matches. From germline, CDR1 is WNHNN and CDR2 SYGVQD (reference sequence). The CDR3: CASSETSGRGPDEQYF. The CDR3 DNA reads TGCGCCAGCAGCGAGACTAGCGGGAGAGGGCCAGACGAGCAGTACTTC.

The V gene is TRBV7-9, the J gene TRBJ1-3; D uncertain. This CDR3 comprises 13 residues. The germline CDR1 and CDR2 sequences are SEHNR and FQNEAQ (reference sequence). V lost 4 bases and J lost 8, with 12 bases in between. In nucleotides, the CDR3 is TGTGCCAGCAGCTCTCCCTTGGAGGACACCATATATTTT. Translated, it gives CASSSPLEDTIYF. Using reference TRBV7-9 and TRBJ1-3 for the parts outside the CDR3, the full variable domain is DTGVSQNPRHKITKRGQNVTFRCDPISEHNRLYWYRQTLGQGPEFLTYFQNEAQLEKSRLLSDRFSAERPKGSFSTLEIQRTEQGDSAMYLCASSSPLEDTIYFGEGSWLTVV.

V gene TRBV5-4 combines with J gene TRBJ2-1, with 16 bases aligning to TRBD2. The CDR3 is made up of 16 amino acids. The V and J ends lost 5 bases and 9 bases, in that order; junction bases with no gene match: 8. Germline V CDR1 and CDR2: SGHNT, YYREEE (reference sequence). The CDR3 region is CASRPGTSGRAVEQFF. The CDR3, as DNA: TGTGCCAGCAGACCCGGGACTAGCGGGAGGGCGGTTGAGCAGTTCTTC.

The rearrangement links TRBV15 to TRBJ2-7; D might be TRBD1 (6 bases). CDR1 is LNHNV and CDR2 is YYDKDF in the germline V gene (reference sequence). V was cut by 0 bases and J by 6 bases, with 9 bases left in between. The CDR3 has 13 residues. This chain's CDR3 is CATSREQGREQYF. The CDR3 nucleotides are TGTGCCACCAGCAGAGAGCAGGGGCGCGAGCAGTACTTC.

This chain links TRBV6-1 with TRBJ1-1, with 9 bases matching TRBD1. The CDR3 is 14 amino acids. Per germline, CDR1 MNHNS and CDR2 SASEGT. With 5 bases clipped from V and 1 base from J, the junction kept 2 bases outside the gene matches. The CDR3 loop is CASSHRGPNTEAFF. In DNA form, the CDR3 reads TGTGCCAGCAGTCACAGGGGGCCGAACACTGAAGCTTTCTTT.

The rearrangement joins TRBV27 to TRBJ2-7; 7 nucleotides agree with TRBD1. V shed 2 bases and J 5 bases; nucleotides not matched to a gene: 3. The CDR3 has 13 residues. Germline V lookup: CDR1 MNHEY, CDR2 SMNVEV (reference sequence). The CDR3 sequence is CASSLDRDHEQYF. The DNA of the CDR3 is TGTGCCAGCAGTTTAGACAGGGACCACGAGCAGTACTTC.

This chain connects TRBV10-3 to TRBJ2-2; D ambiguous. The CDR3 has 15 amino acids. Germline V gene data show CDR1 as ENHRY and CDR2 as SYGVKD. Trimming removed 7 bases from V and 0 bases from J, with 12 bases in between. This chain's CDR3 is CAIMQAPANTGELFF. The CDR3 DNA reads as TGTGCCATCATGCAGGCCCCCGCGAACACCGGGGAGCTGTTTTTT.

This chain connects TRBV4-1 to TRBJ2-2; a possible D gene is TRBD1 (5 bases). Germline CDR1 is MGHRA and CDR2 is YSYEKL. V lost 1 base, J lost 4 bases, and 19 bases lay in between. The CDR3 loop spans 18 amino acids. CDR3 nucleotide sequence: TGCGCCAGCAGCCAAGGAAAGACAGTTTATACGAGCACCGGGGAGCTGTTTTTT. Translation gives CASSQGKTVYTSTGELFF.

This chain joins TRBV14 and TRBJ2-7; a possible D gene is TRBD1 (5 bases). The V end lost 1 base, the J end lost 3 bases, and 16 bases lay between the germline ends. This CDR3 region has 16 residues. Germline CDR1 and CDR2: SGHDN and FVKESK. The CDR3 nucleotides read TGTGCCAGCAGCCAAGGATGGCAGGGCCTACTCTACGAGCAGTACTTC. Translation: CASSQGWQGLLYEQYF.

This chain links TRBV27 with TRBJ2-7; possible D gene TRBD2, 6 bases. From germline, CDR1 is MNHEY and CDR2 SMNVEV (reference sequence). This CDR3 contains 14 residues. V shed 3 bases and J shed 2 bases, with 11 bases lying between them. Written as DNA, the CDR3 is TGTGCCAGCAGTTTTGGAGGGGATCCCTACGAGCAGTACTTC. Protein product: CASSFGGDPYEQYF.

The chain has TRBV6-4 and TRBJ1-1, with D perhaps matching TRBD1 (5 bases). Germline V gene sequence: CDR1 MRHNA, CDR2 SNTAGT. The CDR3 is made up of 13 amino acids. V dropped 4 bases and J dropped 1 base, with 7 bases sitting between them. CDR3 DNA: TGTGCCAGCAGTGCCGACAGGAACACTGAAGCTTTCTTT. Translation: CASSADRNTEAFF.

This chain uses TRBV10-3 with TRBJ2-2; D is unclear. CDR3 size: 15 residues. V lost 10 bases to trimming and J lost 3 bases, with 18 bases between them. Germline loops: CDR1 ENHRY, CDR2 SYGVKD. CDR3 protein: CATPKKVGDTGELFF. The DNA for the CDR3 is TGTGCCACCCCGAAAAAGGTCGGAGACACCGGGGAGCTGTTTTTT.

V is TRBV4-3 and J is TRBJ2-1, with 9 bases identical to TRBD2. The CDR3 has 16 amino acids. V shed 1 base and J 7 bases; nucleotides not matched to a gene: 8. Germline V lookup: CDR1 LGHNA, CDR2 YSLEER. CDR3 residues: CASSQGGGGAPNEQFF. In DNA form, the CDR3 reads TGCGCCAGCAGCCAAGGCGGCGGGGGGGCCCCTAATGAGCAGTTCTTC.

The chain is built from TRBV11-2 and TRBJ2-7; a weak D match, TRBD1 (5 bases). The CDR3 length is 14 residues. The germline gives CDR1 SGHAT, CDR2 FQNNGV. Trimming stripped 5 bases from V and 0 bases from J, with 11 bases between. The CDR3 sequence: CASSPDRNSYEQYF. Written as DNA, the CDR3 is TGTGCCAGCAGCCCCGACAGAAACTCCTACGAGCAGTACTTC.

CDR3 protein: CASSSRQDRGKNIQYF. DNA for the CDR3: TGTGCCAGCAGCTCGCGCCAGGACAGGGGCAAAAACATTCAGTACTTC. The V and J genes are TRBV7-9 and TRBJ2-4; the match to TRBD1 covers 9 bases. With V trimmed by 4 bases and J by 3 bases, 7 bases remained unmatched. Germline V gene sequence: CDR1 SEHNR, CDR2 FQNEAQ (reference sequence). This CDR3 comprises 16 residues.

The chain recombines TRBV9 with TRBJ1-6; no firm D call. The V gene lost 0 bases and the J gene lost 10 bases, with 8 bases spanning the gap. Germline CDR1 SGDLS, CDR2 YYNGEE. The CDR3 has 13 amino acids. CDR3 bases: TGTGCCAGCAGCGTAGAAGGGAGATCACCCCTCCACTTT. Protein: CASSVEGRSPLHF.